Below, 26 T cell receptor beta chains from the same sample are listed, as sequenced in a study of T cells in Graves' hyperthyroidism and ophthalmopathy. RNA transcripts yielded amplified TCR beta CDR3 regions. TCR CDR3 underwent first-round RT-PCR with the HTBI primer set. TCRdb ran MiXCR on the multiplex PCR reads and lists one entry per CDR3 protein. The sample yields about 840,000 distinct CDR3 sequences, roughly 40% seen once. The specimen sequenced was blood. These receptors all come from a young man with Graves' hyperthyroidism.

This clonotype was found many times. The genes are TRBV12-3 or TRBV12-4 and TRBJ1-1; TRBD1 might be the D (5 bases). The CDR3 length is 14 residues. Trimming shortened V by 6 bases and J by 6 bases, and 17 bases separated the two germline ends. Written as DNA, the CDR3 is TGTGCCAGCAGCACCAACGTACAGGCCGCTGAAGCTTTCTTT. This sequence encodes CASSTNVQAAEAFF.

This clonotype was seen just once. The chain has TRBV25-1 and TRBJ1-4, with D tentatively TRBD1 (5 bases). Trimming left V 5 bases short and J 0 bases short, with 16 bases between. CDR3 length: 17 amino acids. Germline loops: CDR1 MGHDK, CDR2 SYGVNS. As DNA, the CDR3 is TGTGCCAGCAGTTACTCGATACAGGCAACAACTAATGAAAAACTGTTTTTT. Translation gives CASSYSIQATTNEKLFF.

J is TRBJ1-2 and V is TRBV12-3 or TRBV12-4; D gene unclear. The CDR3 has 13 residues. V lost 5 bases and J 6 bases, leaving 13 bases between the germline ends. The CDR3 DNA sequence: TGTGCCAGCAGTCTCCCGGCGGCGGATGGCTACACCTTC. It is translated as CASSLPAADGYTF.

There are many counts of this clonotype. The junction differs from germline at one of its ends, possibly a read error. The chain combines TRBV24-1 with TRBJ2-7; 8 bases fit TRBD1. This CDR3 has 15 amino acids. The germline V gene encodes CDR1 KGHDR and CDR2 SFDVKD. Here the CDR3 DNA reads TGTGCCACCAGTGATTTCGGGACAGGCCTTCACGAGCAGCACTTC. Encoded protein: CATSDFGTGLHEQHF.

The chain carries TRBV11-3 and TRBJ2-7, with 7 bases lining up with TRBD1. Germline V gene sequence: CDR1 SGHNT, CDR2 YENEEA. The CDR3 contains 14 residues. Trimming at V came to 5 bases and at J to 6 bases, leaving 10 bases not matched to a gene. The chain's CDR3 is CASSQLAGGVEQYF. For the CDR3, the DNA is TGTGCCAGCAGCCAATTGGCAGGGGGAGTCGAGCAGTACTTC.

The J gene is TRBJ2-6, the V gene TRBV7-4; the match to TRBD2 covers 13 bases. J was trimmed by 11 bases and V by 6 bases; bases with no gene match: 4. The CDR3 sequence is 14 residues long. Looked up from germline, CDR1 is SGHVT and CDR2 is SQSDAQ. For the CDR3, the DNA is TGTGCCAGCAGGGGACTAGCGGGGAACTACGTCCTGACTTTC. Encoded protein: CASRGLAGNYVLTF.

This clonotype occurred many times. This chain joins TRBV29-1 and TRBJ2-2; 10 nucleotides line up with TRBD1. The ends lost 8 bases at V and 3 bases at J; junction bases unmatched: 9. The germline gives CDR1 SQVTM, CDR2 ANQGSEA. This CDR3 is built from 15 residues. Here the CDR3 reads CSSRQGAADTGELFF. The CDR3 DNA sequence: TGCAGCTCAAGACAGGGGGCTGCGGACACCGGGGAGCTGTTTTTT.

V gene TRBV15 combines with J gene TRBJ1-1, with TRBD1 identical over 7 bases. The J segment lost 10 bases and the V segment lost 1 base, leaving 3 bases of the junction unmatched. The CDR3 has 12 amino acids. The germline V gene encodes CDR1 LNHNV and CDR2 YYDKDF (reference sequence). Here the CDR3 DNA reads TGTGCCACCAGCAGAGGAGGGGGCCCAGCTTTCTTT. Residues: CATSRGGGPAFF.

The chain combines TRBV19 with TRBJ2-7; possibly TRBD1 for D (5 bases). CDR3 size: 14 residues. Germline lookup yields CDR1 LNHDA and CDR2 SQIVND (reference sequence). V was clipped by 5 bases and J by 2 bases, with 13 bases between them. Here the CDR3 DNA reads TGTGCCAGTAGTCCTGGGGCGGAGACCTACGAGCAGTACTTC. It codes for CASSPGAETYEQYF.

This clonotype was picked up a small number of times. The chain carries TRBV20-1 and TRBJ2-5; D uncertain. V gave up 3 bases and J gave up 1 base, with 12 bases separating them. The CDR3 sequence is 14 residues long. CDR1 is DFQATT, CDR2 SNEGSKA, per germline (reference sequence). In DNA, the CDR3 is TGCAGTGCTAGCGTAGGTGGGCGCCAAGAGACCCAGTACTTC. Its protein product is CSASVGGRQETQYF.

The chain carries TRBV12-3 or TRBV12-4 and TRBJ2-5, with 10 bases aligning to TRBD1. Losses at the gene ends were 7 bases for V and 5 bases for J; bases not matched to a gene: 13. The CDR3 spans 16 residues. The CDR3 loop is CASTVETGGPRETQYF. The CDR3, as DNA: TGTGCCAGCACCGTGGAGACAGGGGGCCCGAGGGAGACCCAGTACTTC.

This clonotype was seen only once. The V and J genes are TRBV12-3 or TRBV12-4 and TRBJ1-1; no clear D. Trimming took off 10 bases at V and 0 bases at J, with 6 bases between the two ends. This CDR3 is built from 11 residues. The chain's CDR3 is CANKLNTEAFF. The CDR3 coding sequence is TGTGCCAACAAACTGAACACTGAAGCTTTCTTT.

The chain carries TRBV10-3 and TRBJ2-5, with TRBD2 matching 11 bases. The length of the CDR3 is 16 residues. With V trimmed by 4 bases and J by 5 bases, 9 bases remained unmatched. Germline CDR1 reads ENHRY; CDR2 reads SYGVKD. Written as DNA, the CDR3 is TGTGCCATCAGTGCCTTAGCGGGAGGGCCAGTTGAGACCCAGTACTTC. This codes for CAISALAGGPVETQYF.

The chain recombines TRBV6-6 with TRBJ2-3; tentatively, D is TRBD2 (6 bases). In germline, CDR1 is MNHNY, CDR2 SVGAGI (reference sequence). V was trimmed by 4 bases and J by 6 bases, leaving 11 bases between them. The CDR3 extends over 13 amino acids. The CDR3 loop reads CASSSYRGDTQYF. The DNA of the CDR3 is TGTGCCAGCAGTTCCTACCGGGGGGATACGCAGTATTTT.

V gene TRBV7-9 combines with J gene TRBJ1-1, with a weak D call TRBD1 (6 bases). With 4 bases removed from V and 5 bases from J, the gap between germline ends came to 17 bases. The CDR3 loop spans 15 amino acids. The germline V gene has CDR1 SEHNR and CDR2 FQNEAQ (reference sequence). CDR3 sequence: CASSSNAGVRTEAFF. The DNA for the CDR3 is TGTGCCAGCAGCTCAAACGCAGGGGTAAGGACTGAAGCTTTCTTT.

Only a few counts were recorded for this clonotype. One end of the junction fails to match germline, which may point to a read error. This chain connects TRBV2 to TRBJ1-4, with D tentatively TRBD1 (6 bases). The CDR3 extends over 13 amino acids. Germline values: CDR1 SNHLY, CDR2 FYNNEI. CDR3 DNA sequence: TGTGCCAGCAGTTTCGATACAGGGACGGGGCCATTATTT. Translated, it gives CASSFDTGTGPLF.

The chain employs TRBV7-2 and TRBJ1-1; tentatively, D is TRBD1 (6 bases). The V gene's germline CDR1 is SGHTA and CDR2 FQGNSA. The CDR3 has 16 residues. Trimming removed 6 bases at V and 5 bases at J, with 22 bases between. The CDR3 DNA reads as TGTGCCAGCAGTCGAGGGGGGGACTCTGGGTGGACTGAAGCTTTCTTT. This sequence encodes CASSRGGDSGWTEAFF.

This chain's CDR3 is CASSRGDSLNYGYTF. The CDR3 coding sequence is TGTGCCAGCAGCCGGGGGGACAGCTTAAACTATGGCTACACCTTC. This sequence joins TRBV11-2 and TRBJ1-2; 7 nucleotides align to TRBD1. This CDR3 comprises 15 residues. V gave up 5 bases and J gave up 2 bases; unmatched junction bases: 8. Germline lookup yields CDR1 SGHAT and CDR2 FQNNGV.

This clonotype has a handful of counts. The rearrangement uses TRBV7-2 and TRBJ2-5; 12 bases match TRBD2. Germline values: CDR1 SGHTA, CDR2 FQGNSA. J gave up 5 bases and V 6 bases, and 13 bases lay outside the gene matches. This CDR3 comprises 17 residues. CDR3 DNA: TGTGCCAGCAGTCTCGCTCTAGCGGGAGGGGGTGGGGAGACCCAGTACTTC. Encoded protein: CASSLALAGGGGETQYF.

The chain has TRBV2 and TRBJ2-1, with 7 bases identical to TRBD1. CDR1 is SNHLY and CDR2 is FYNNEI in the germline V gene. This CDR3 region has 16 residues. V gave up 4 bases and J gave up 0 bases; unmatched junction bases: 6. CDR3 coding DNA: TGTGCCAGCAGTGCAAGGGGGCTGTCCTCCTACAATGAGCAGTTCTTC. As protein: CASSARGLSSYNEQFF.

This clonotype has more than one count but fewer than ten. This sequence joins TRBV29-1 and TRBJ2-7; 9 positions agree with TRBD1. The closer fit of TRBJ2-1 to the DNA end suggests the J call may be wrong. The germline gives CDR1 SQVTM, CDR2 ANQGSEA. The CDR3 extends over 13 amino acids. Here the CDR3 DNA reads TGCAGCGTTGACACGGACAGGGGCGATGAGCAGTTCTTC. As protein: CSVDTDRGDEQFF.

The J gene is TRBJ2-7, the V gene TRBV10-3, with D maybe TRBD1 (6 bases). Germline V gene sequence: CDR1 ENHRY, CDR2 SYGVKD. Trimming removed 7 bases from V and 2 bases from J, with 15 bases in between. The CDR3 runs to 14 residues. The CDR3 DNA sequence: TGTGCCATCACAGGGACATCTACCACCTACGAGCAGTACTTC. Encoded protein: CAITGTSTTYEQYF.

The V gene is TRBV2, the J gene TRBJ1-4, with a tentative D call TRBD1 (5 bases). The germline gives CDR1 SNHLY, CDR2 FYNNEI. This CDR3 comprises 15 residues. With 5 bases removed from V and 3 bases from J, the gap between germline ends came to 13 bases. The DNA of the CDR3 is TGTGCCAGCAGTTCCAAGGGGTCAGCTAATGAAAAACTGTTTTTT. This translates into CASSSKGSANEKLFF.

At least ten counts were recorded for this clonotype. This chain joins TRBV29-1 and TRBJ2-5, with 10 bases identical to TRBD2. The CDR3 runs 14 residues. Trimming took 3 bases from V and 2 from J; bases not matched to a gene: 3. Looked up from germline, CDR1 is SQVTM and CDR2 is ANQGSEA. This CDR3 reads CSVEGLASQETQYF. The CDR3 DNA reads TGCAGCGTTGAGGGACTAGCGTCACAAGAGACCCAGTACTTC.

Many counts were recorded for this clonotype. V is TRBV11-2 and J is TRBJ1-2; 8 positions match TRBD1. The CDR3 consists of 16 residues. Germline assignment: CDR1 SGHAT and CDR2 FQNNGV. Losses at the gene ends were 4 bases for V and 2 bases for J; bases not matched to a gene: 9. CDR3 sequence: CASSSLSDRANYGYTF. For the CDR3, the DNA is TGTGCCAGCAGCTCGCTATCGGACAGGGCAAACTATGGCTACACCTTC.

This clonotype has a count of ten or more. The chain carries TRBV7-9 and TRBJ1-3, with no clear D. The CDR3 loop spans 14 amino acids. CDR1 is SEHNR and CDR2 is FQNEAQ in the germline V gene (reference sequence). The V end was cut by 2 bases, the J end by 2 bases, with 7 bases between. CDR3 bases: TGTGCCAGCAGCTTAATGGGGACTGGAAACACCATATATTTT. Translating gives CASSLMGTGNTIYF.